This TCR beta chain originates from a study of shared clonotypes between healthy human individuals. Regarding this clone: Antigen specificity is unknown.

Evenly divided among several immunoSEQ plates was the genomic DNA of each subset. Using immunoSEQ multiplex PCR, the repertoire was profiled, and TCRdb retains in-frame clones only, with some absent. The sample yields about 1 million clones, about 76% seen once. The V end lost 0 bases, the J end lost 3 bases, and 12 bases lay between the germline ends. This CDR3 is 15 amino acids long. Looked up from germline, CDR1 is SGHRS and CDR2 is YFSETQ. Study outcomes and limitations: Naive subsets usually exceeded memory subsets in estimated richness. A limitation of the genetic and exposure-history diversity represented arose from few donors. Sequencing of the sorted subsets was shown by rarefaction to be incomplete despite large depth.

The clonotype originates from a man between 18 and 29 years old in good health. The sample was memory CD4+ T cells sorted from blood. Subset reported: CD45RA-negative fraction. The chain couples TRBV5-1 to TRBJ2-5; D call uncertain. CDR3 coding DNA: TGCGCCAGCAGCTTGGCGGCCAGCCGAAAAGAGACCCAGTACTTC. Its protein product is CASSLAASRKETQYF.